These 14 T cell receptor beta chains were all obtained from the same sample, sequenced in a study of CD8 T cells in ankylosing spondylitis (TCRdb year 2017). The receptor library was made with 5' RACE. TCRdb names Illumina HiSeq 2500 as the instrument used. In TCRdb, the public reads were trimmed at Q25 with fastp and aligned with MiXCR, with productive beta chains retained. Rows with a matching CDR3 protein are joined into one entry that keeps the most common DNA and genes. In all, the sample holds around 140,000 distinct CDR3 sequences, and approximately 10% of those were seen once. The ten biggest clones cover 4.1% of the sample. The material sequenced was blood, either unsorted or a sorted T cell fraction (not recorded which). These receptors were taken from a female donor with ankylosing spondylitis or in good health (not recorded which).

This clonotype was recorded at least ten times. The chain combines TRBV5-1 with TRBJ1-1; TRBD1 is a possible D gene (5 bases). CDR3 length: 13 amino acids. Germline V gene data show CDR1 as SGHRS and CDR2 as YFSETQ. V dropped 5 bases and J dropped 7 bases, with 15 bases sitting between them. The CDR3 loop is CASRITGSGEAFF. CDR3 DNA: TGCGCCAGCAGGATTACAGGATCGGGTGAAGCTTTCTTT. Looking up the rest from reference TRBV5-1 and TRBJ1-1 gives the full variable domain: KAGVTQTPRYLIKTRGQQVTLSCSPISGHRSVSWYQQTPGQGLQFLFEYFSETQRNKGNFPGRFSGRQFSNSRSEMNVSTLELGDSALYLCASRITGSGEAFFGQGTRLTVV.

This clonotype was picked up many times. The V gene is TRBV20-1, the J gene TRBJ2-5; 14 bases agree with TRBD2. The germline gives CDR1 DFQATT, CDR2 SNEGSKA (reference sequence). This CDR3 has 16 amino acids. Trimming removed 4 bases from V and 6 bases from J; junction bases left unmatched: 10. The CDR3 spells CSATGLAGEPSKTQYF. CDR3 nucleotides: TGCAGTGCTACGGGACTAGCGGGAGAACCGTCAAAGACCCAGTACTTC.

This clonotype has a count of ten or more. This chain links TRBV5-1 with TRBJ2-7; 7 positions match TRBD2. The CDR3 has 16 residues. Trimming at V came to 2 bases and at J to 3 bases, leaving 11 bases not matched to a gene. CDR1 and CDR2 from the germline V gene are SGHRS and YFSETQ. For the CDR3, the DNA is TGCGCCAGCAGCTTTTTTCTAGCGGAGAGGTTCTACGAGCAGTACTTC. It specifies CASSFFLAERFYEQYF.

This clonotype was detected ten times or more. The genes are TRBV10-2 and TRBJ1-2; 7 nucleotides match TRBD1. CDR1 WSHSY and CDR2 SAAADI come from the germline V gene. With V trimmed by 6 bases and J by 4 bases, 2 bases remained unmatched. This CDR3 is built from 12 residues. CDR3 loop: CASRGTAYGYTF. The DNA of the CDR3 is TGCGCCAGCAGAGGGACAGCCTATGGCTACACCTTC.

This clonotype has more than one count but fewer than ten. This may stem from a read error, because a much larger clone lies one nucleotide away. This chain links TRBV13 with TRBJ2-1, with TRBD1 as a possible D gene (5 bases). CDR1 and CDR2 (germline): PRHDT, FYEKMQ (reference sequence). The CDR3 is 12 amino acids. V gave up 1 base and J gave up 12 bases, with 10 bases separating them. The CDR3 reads CASSLEGAGQFF. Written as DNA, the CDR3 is TGTGCCAGCAGCTTAGAAGGGGCTGGGCAGTTCTTC.

CDR3 loop: CATKAFERGHEQYF. The DNA for the CDR3 is TGTGCCACCAAGGCTTTTGAAAGGGGCCACGAGCAGTACTTC. The rearrangement joins TRBV11-2 to TRBJ2-7; tentatively, D is TRBD1 (5 bases). Germline V lookup: CDR1 SGHAT, CDR2 FQNNGV. Trimming stripped 10 bases from V and 5 bases from J, with 21 bases between. This CDR3 region has 14 residues.

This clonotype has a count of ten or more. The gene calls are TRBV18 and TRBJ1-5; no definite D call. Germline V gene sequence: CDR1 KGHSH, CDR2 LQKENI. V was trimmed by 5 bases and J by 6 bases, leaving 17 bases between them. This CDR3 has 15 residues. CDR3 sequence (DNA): TGTGCCAGCTCAAGGTTAGGTGGGCTCGGTCAGCCCCAGCATTTT. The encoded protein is CASSRLGGLGQPQHF. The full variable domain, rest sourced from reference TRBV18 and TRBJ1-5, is NAGVMQNPRHLVRRRGQEARLRCSPMKGHSHVYWYRQLPEEGLKFMVYLQKENIIDESGMPKERFSAEFPKEGPSILRIQQVVRGDSAAYFCASSRLGGLGQPQHFGDGTRLSIL.

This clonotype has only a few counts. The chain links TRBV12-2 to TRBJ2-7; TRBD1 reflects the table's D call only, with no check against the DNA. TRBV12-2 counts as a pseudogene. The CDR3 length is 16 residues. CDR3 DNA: TGTGCAAGTCGCTTCCTCTCCATGGGGGGGATCTACGAGCAGTACTTC. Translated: CASRFLSMGGIYEQYF.

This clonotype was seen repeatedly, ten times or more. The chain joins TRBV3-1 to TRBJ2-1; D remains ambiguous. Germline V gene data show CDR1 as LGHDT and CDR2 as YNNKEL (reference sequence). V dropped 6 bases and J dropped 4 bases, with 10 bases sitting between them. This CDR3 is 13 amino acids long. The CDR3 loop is CASSHGRYNEQFF. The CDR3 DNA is TGTGCCAGCAGTCATGGACGATACAATGAGCAGTTCTTC.

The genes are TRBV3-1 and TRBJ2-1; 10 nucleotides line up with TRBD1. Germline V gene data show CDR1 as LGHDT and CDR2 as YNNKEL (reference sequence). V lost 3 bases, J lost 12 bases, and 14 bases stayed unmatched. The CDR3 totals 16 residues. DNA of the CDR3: TGTGCCAGCAGCCACATGCCGGGACAGGGGCGGCTGGCGCAGTTCTTC. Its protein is CASSHMPGQGRLAQFF.

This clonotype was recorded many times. The CDR3 DNA is TGCGCCAGCAGTCAAGGGGGGCCCGCGAACACCGGGGAGCTGTTTTTT. This gives the protein CASSQGGPANTGELFF. The chain combines TRBV5-1 with TRBJ2-2; D tentatively fits TRBD1 or TRBD2 (6 bases each). The CDR3 runs to 16 residues. Germline CDR1 reads SGHRS; CDR2 reads YFSETQ. V lost 5 bases to trimming and J lost 0 bases, with 14 bases between them.

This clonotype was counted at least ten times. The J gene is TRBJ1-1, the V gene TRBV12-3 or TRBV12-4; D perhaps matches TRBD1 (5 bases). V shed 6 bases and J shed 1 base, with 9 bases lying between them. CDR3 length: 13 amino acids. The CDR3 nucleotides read TGTGCCAGCAGCTCCGACAGGAACACTGAAGCTTTCTTT. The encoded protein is CASSSDRNTEAFF.

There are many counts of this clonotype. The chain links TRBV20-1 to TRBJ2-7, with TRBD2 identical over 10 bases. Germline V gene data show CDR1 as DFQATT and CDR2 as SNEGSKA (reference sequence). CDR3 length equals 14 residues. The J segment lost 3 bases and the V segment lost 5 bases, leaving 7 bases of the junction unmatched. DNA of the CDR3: TGCAGTGCTCCAGGACTAGCGGAAGACTACGAGCAGTACTTC. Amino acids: CSAPGLAEDYEQYF.

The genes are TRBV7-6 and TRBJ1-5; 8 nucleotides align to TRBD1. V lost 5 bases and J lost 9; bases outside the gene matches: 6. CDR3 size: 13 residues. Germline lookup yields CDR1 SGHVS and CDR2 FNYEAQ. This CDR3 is CASSPGQGRPQHF. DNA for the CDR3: TGTGCCAGCAGCCCCGGACAGGGTCGGCCCCAGCATTTT.